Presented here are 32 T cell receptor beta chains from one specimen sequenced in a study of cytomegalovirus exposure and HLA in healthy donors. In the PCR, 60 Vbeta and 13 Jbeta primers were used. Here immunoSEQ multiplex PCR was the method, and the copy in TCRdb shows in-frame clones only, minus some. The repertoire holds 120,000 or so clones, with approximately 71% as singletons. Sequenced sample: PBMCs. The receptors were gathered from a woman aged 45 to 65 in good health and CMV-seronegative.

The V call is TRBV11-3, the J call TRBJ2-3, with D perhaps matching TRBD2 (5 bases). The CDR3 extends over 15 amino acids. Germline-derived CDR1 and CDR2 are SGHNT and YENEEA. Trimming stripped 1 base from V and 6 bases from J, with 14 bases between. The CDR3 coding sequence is TGTGCCAGCAGCTTAGGGGGAAGAGGGTTTGATACGCAGTATTTT. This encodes CASSLGGRGFDTQYF.

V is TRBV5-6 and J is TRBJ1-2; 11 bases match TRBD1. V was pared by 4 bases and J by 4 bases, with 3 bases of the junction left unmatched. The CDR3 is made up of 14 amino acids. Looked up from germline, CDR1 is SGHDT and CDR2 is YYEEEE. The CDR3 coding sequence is TGTGCCAGCAGCCCGGGACAGGGGGGCTATGGCTACACCTTC. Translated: CASSPGQGGYGYTF.

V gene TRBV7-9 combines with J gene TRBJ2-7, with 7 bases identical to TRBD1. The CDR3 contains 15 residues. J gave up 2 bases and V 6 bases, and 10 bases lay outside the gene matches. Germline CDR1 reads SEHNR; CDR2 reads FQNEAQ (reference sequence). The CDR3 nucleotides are TGTGCCAGCAGTTCTAACAGGGGTGACCCCTACGAGCAGTACTTC. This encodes CASSSNRGDPYEQYF.

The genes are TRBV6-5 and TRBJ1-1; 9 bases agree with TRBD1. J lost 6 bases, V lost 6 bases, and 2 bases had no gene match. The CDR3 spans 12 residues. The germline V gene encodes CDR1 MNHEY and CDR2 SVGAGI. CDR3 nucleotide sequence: TGTGCCAGCAGGCGACAGGGGGCTGAAGCTTTCTTT. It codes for CASRRQGAEAFF.

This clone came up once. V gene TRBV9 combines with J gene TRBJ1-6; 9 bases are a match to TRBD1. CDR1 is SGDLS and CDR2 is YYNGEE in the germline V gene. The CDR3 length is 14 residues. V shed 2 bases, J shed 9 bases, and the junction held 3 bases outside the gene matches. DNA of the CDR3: TGTGCCAGCAGCGTGGGACAGGGCAGTTCACCCCTCCACTTT. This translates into CASSVGQGSSPLHF.

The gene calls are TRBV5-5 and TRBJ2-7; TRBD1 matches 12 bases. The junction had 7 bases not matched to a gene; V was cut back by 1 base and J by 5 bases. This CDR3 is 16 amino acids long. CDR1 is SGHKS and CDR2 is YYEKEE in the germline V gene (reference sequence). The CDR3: CASSLSPGQGADEQYF. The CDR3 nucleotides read TGTGCCAGCAGCTTGTCGCCGGGACAGGGGGCCGACGAGCAGTACTTC.

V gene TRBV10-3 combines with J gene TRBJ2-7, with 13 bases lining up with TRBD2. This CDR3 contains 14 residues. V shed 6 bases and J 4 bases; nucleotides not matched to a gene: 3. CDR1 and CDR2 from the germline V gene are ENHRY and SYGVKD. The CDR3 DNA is TGTGCCATCAGGGGACTAGCGGGGAATTACGAGCAGTACTTC. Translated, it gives CAIRGLAGNYEQYF.

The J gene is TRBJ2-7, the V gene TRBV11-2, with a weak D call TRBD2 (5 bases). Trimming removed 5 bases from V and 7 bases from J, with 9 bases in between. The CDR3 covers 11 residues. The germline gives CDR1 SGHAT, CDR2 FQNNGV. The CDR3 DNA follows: TGTGCCAGCAGCCTAGCCTCGGAGCAGTACTTC. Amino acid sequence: CASSLASEQYF. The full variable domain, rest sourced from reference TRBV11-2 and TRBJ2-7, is EAGVAQSPRYKIIEKRQSVAFWCNPISGHATLYWYQQILGQGPKLLIQFQNNGVVDDSQLPKDRFSAERLKGVDSTLKIQPAKLEDSAVYLCASSLASEQYFGPGTRLTVT.

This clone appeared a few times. In DNA, the CDR3 is TGCGCCAGCAGCTTCTGGTATGGGGGGTTTGGCGAGCAGTACTTC. Amino acids: CASSFWYGGFGEQYF. V and J are TRBV4-3 and TRBJ2-7, with D possibly TRBD2 on 6 matching bases. Germline CDR1 reads LGHNA; CDR2 reads YSLEER. This CDR3 comprises 15 residues. V was pared by 5 bases and J by 6 bases, with 20 bases between.

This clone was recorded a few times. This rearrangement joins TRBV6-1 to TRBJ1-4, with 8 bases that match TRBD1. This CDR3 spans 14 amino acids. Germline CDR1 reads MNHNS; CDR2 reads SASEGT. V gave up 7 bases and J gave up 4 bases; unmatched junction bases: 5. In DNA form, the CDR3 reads TGTGCCAGCACAGGGGGCGCGGGTAATGAAAAACTGTTTTTT. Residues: CASTGGAGNEKLFF.

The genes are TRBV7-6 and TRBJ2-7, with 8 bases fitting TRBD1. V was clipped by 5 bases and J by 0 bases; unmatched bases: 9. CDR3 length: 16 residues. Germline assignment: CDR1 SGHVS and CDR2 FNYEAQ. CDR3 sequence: CASSLGTGLSSYEQYF. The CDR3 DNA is TGTGCCAGCAGCCTGGGGACAGGCCTCAGCTCCTACGAGCAGTACTTC.

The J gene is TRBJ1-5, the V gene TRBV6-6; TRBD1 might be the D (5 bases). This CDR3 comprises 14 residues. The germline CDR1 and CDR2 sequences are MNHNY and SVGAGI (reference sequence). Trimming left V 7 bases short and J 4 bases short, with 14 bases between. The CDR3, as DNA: TGTGCCAGCAAGCAAGGGGTCTCAAATCAGCCCCAGCATTTT. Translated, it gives CASKQGVSNQPQHF.

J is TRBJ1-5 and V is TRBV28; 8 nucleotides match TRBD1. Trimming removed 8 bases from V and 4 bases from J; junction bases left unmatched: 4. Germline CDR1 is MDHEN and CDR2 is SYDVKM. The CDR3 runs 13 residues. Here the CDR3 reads CASGTGINQPQHF. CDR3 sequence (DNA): TGTGCCAGCGGGACAGGTATTAATCAGCCCCAGCATTTT.

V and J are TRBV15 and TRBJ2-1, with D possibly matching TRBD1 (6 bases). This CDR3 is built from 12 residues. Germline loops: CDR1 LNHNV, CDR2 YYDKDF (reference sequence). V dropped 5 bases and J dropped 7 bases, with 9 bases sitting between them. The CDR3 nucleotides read TGTGCCACCAGCGTACAGGGAAATGAGCAGTTCTTC. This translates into CATSVQGNEQFF.

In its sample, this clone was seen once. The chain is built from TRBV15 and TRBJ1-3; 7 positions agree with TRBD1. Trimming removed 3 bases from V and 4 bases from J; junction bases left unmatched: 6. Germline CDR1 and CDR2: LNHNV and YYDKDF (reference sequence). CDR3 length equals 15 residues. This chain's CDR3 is CATSRDRLLGNTIYF. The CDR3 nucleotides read TGTGCCACCAGCAGGGACAGGCTTCTGGGAAACACCATATATTTT.

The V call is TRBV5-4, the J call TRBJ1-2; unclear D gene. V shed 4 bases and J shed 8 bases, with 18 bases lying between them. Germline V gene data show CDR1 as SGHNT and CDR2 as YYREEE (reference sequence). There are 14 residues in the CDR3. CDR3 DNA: TGTGCCAGCAGCCTTGCCGGGTGGGAGGGCGGCTACACCTTC. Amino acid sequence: CASSLAGWEGGYTF. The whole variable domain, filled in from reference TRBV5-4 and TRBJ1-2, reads ETGVTQSPTHLIKTRGQQVTLRCSSQSGHNTVSWYQQALGQGPQFIFQYYREEENGRGNFPPRFSGLQFPNYSSELNVNALELDDSALYLCASSLAGWEGGYTFGSGTRLTVV.

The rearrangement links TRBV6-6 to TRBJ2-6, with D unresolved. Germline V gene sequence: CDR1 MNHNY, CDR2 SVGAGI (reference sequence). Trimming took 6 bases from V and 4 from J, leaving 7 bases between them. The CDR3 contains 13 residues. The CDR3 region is CASSSRGANVLTF. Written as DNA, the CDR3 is TGTGCCAGCAGCTCCCGGGGGGCCAACGTCCTGACTTTC.

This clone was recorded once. CDR3 loop: CASSLTSGSVYEQYF. The CDR3 DNA is TGTGCCAGCAGTTTGACTAGCGGGAGCGTATACGAGCAGTACTTC. This rearrangement joins TRBV27 to TRBJ2-5; 12 nucleotides match TRBD2. The better agreement between TRBJ2-7 and the DNA end casts doubt on the J call. The germline CDR1 and CDR2 sequences are MNHEY and SMNVEV (reference sequence). The CDR3 sequence is 15 residues long.

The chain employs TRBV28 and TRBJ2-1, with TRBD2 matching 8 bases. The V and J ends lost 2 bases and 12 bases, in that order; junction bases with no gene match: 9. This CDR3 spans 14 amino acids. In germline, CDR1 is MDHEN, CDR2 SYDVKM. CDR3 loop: CASSLPSQGLGQFF. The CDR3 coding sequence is TGTGCCAGCAGTTTACCCTCGCAGGGACTAGGGCAGTTCTTC.

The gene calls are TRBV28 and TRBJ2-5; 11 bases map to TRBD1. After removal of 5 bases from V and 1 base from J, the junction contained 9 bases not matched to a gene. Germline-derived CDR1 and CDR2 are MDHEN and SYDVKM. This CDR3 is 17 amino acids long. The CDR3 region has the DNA TGTGCCAGCAGTCAATGGCCAGGGACAGGGGGCCAAGAGACCCAGTACTTC. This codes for CASSQWPGTGGQETQYF.

The CDR3 here is CASSVRSNEQFF. Here the CDR3 DNA reads TGTGCCAGCAGCGTACGGAGCAATGAGCAGTTCTTC. The chain employs TRBV7-2 and TRBJ2-1; D is uncertain. The V end lost 5 bases, the J end lost 6 bases, and 8 bases lay between the germline ends. The germline gives CDR1 SGHTA, CDR2 FQGNSA. CDR3 length: 12 residues.

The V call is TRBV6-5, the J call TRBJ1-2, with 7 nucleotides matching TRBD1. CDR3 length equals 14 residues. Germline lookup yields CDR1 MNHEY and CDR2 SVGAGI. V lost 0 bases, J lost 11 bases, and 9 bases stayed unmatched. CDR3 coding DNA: TGTGCCAGCAGTTACTCGCCGACAGGGTCATGGTACACCTTC. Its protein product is CASSYSPTGSWYTF.

The CDR3 DNA sequence: TGTGCCTGGAGACAGGGGGCGGTTTACTATGGCTACACCTTC. Amino acid sequence: CAWRQGAVYYGYTF. The J gene is TRBJ1-2, the V gene TRBV30, with 9 bases identical to TRBD1. The CDR3 covers 14 residues. The germline CDR1 and CDR2 sequences are GTSNPN and SVGIG (reference sequence). The V and J ends lost 3 bases and 3 bases, in that order; junction bases with no gene match: 5.

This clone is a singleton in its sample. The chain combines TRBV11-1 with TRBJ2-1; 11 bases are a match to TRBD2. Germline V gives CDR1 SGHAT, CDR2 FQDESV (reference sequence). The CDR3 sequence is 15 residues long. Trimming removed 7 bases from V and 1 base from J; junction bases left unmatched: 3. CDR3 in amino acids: CASTRTSGSYNEQFF. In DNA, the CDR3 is TGTGCCAGCACCAGGACTAGCGGGTCCTACAATGAGCAGTTCTTC.

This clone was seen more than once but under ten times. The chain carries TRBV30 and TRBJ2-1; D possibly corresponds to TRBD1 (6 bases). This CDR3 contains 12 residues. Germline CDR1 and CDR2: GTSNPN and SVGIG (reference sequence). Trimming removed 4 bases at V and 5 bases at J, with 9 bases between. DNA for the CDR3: TGTGCCTGGAACAGGGTCAACAATGAGCAGTTCTTC. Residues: CAWNRVNNEQFF. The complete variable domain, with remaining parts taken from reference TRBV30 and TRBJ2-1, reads SQTIHQWPATLVQPVGSPLSLECTVEGTSNPNLYWYRQAAGRGLQLLFYSVGIGQISSEVPQNLSASRPQDRQFILSSKKLLLSDSGFYLCAWNRVNNEQFFGPGTRLTVL.

DNA for the CDR3: TGTGCGTCCGCTCGGGAAAGGGACAATCAGCCCCAGCATTTT. It translates to CASARERDNQPQHF. The rearrangement joins TRBV7-9 to TRBJ1-5; D remains ambiguous. The CDR3 totals 14 residues. Germline V gene sequence: CDR1 SEHNR, CDR2 FQNEAQ (reference sequence). Based on the CDR3 plus reference TRBV7-9 and TRBJ1-5, the full variable domain is DTGVSQNPRHKITKRGQNVTFRCDPISEHNRLYWYRQTLGQGPEFLTYFQNEAQLEKSRLLSDRFSAERPKGSFSTLEIQRTEQGDSAMYLCASARERDNQPQHFGDGTRLSIL.

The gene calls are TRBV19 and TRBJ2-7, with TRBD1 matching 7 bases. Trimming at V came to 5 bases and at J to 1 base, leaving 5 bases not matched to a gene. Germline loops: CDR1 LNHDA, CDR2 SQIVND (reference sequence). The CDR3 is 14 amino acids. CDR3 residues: CASSFQGVSYEQYF. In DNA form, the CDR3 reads TGTGCCAGTAGTTTTCAGGGGGTGTCCTACGAGCAGTACTTC.

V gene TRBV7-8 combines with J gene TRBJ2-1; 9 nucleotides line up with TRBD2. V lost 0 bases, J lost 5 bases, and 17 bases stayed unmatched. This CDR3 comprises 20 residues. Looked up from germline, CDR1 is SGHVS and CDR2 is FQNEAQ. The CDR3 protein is CASSLAVTSGPVQFNNEQFF. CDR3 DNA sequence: TGTGCCAGCAGCTTAGCCGTGACTAGCGGCCCCGTTCAGTTCAACAATGAGCAGTTCTTC.

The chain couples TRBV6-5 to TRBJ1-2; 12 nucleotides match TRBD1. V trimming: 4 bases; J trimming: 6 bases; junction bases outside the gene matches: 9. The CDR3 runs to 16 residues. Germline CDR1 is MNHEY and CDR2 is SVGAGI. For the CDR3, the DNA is TGTGCCAGCAGTTTTGCGGGGGGACAGGGGGCGGATGGCTACACCTTC. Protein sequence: CASSFAGGQGADGYTF.

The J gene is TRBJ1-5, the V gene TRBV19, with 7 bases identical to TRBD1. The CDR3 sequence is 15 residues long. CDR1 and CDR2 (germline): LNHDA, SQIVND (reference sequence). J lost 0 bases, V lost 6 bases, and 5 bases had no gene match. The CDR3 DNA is TGTGCCAGTAGCAGAGGGGGCAATAGCAATCAGCCCCAGCATTTT. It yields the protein CASSRGGNSNQPQHF.

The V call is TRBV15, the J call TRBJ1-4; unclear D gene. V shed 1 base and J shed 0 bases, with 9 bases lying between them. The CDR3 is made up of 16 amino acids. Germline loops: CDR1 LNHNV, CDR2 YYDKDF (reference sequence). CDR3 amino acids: CATSRGRTSTNEKLFF. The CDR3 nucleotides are TGTGCCACCAGCAGAGGGCGGACTTCAACTAATGAAAAACTGTTTTTT.

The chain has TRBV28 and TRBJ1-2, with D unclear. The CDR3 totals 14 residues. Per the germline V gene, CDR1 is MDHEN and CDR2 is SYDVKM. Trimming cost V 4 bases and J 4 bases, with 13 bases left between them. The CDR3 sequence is CASSSVGRSYGYTF. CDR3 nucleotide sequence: TGTGCCAGCAGTTCGGTAGGGAGATCCTATGGCTACACCTTC.